This note documents a single T cell receptor beta chain sequence. Its antigen remains undetermined. No base-level quality is on record; no much larger clone is a single base apart. Looking up the germline V gene (reference sequence) yields CDR1 LGHDT and CDR2 YNNKEL. The CDR3 has 12 amino acids, counting the end cysteine and valine. The only DNA kept is the CDR3, 36 bases in frame from the first base. The V end loses 5 bases and the J end loses 5 bases, and a stretch of 10 bases separates them. This sample was included in a study of T-cell memory formation after mild COVID-19 (dated by TCRdb to the early 2020s). Looking at the study overall: Most TCR sequence clusters were specific to one of the two donors. In two donors, T-cell clones that expanded and contracted after mild COVID-19 were followed by sequencing TCRalpha and TCRbeta repertoires longitudinally. Two young, previously healthy adult volunteers, one female and one male, were included in the cohort.

Ficoll-Paque density gradient centrifugation was used to isolate PBMCs. These reads were obtained on an Illumina NovaSeq 6000. TCRalpha and TCRbeta cDNA libraries were built by 5'RACE with constant-segment primers, adding sample barcodes and unique molecular identifiers. Trizol reagent was used to extract RNA from every sample. Library amplification was performed in two PCR steps, and a second sample barcode and Illumina TruSeq adapters were introduced in the second step. The libraries were sequenced on an Illumina NovaSeq using 2 x 150 bp paired-end reads. As for the original processing: Demultiplexing of reads and collapsing into UMI-guided consensus sequences were performed with migec v1.2.7. Using mixcr v2.1.11, UMI consensuses were aligned to TRA and TRB V and J templates and then assembled into clonotypes. Expanded or contracted clonotypes were those called significant by both edgeR and NoisET, with noise models trained on biological replicates. For edgeR calls, the thresholds were a false discovery rate-adjusted p below 0.01 and a log2 fold-change of 1. As an exploratory analysis of dynamics, PCA with hierarchical clustering was applied to max-normalized trajectories of the 1000 most abundant clonotypes. Separately sequenced CD4+ and CD8+ repertoires were used to assign a CD4 or CD8 phenotype to each responding clone. TCRdb reanalyzed the raw reads on its own, using fastp at Q25 for trimming and MiXCR for clone calling, and kept in-frame beta chains. Each record represents a unique CDR3 protein, reported with the most common genes and DNA among its rows. These V and J calls originate from TCRdb's pipeline instead of the authors' own analysis. For this sample the table gives just over 350,000 distinct CDR3 sequences, of which around an eighth were detected only once. Of the sample, roughly 22% is held by the ten largest clones.

Paper-wide results and their limitations: Whether the second-wave clones peaking on day 37 were SARS-CoV-2 specific was not confirmed. The detection of some responding clones in pre-infection memory suggests that pre-existing cross-reactive memory T cells joined the SARS-CoV-2 response. The study included only a couple of mild cases, and larger cohorts that include severe cases with pre-infection samples were judged to be necessary. Contracting CD4+ clones were located mainly in the CM and EM memory subsets, whereas CD8+ clones were found to be enriched in EMRA. From day 15 to 85, contracting clones showed balanced CD4/CD8 phenotypes, whereas a second wave of clones that expanded from day 15 to 37 leaned towards CD4+.

The sample consisted of PBMCs or a T cell subset sorted from them (not recorded which). The rearranged chain carries TRBV3-1 and TRBJ2-7, with the D gene uncertain. The clonotype originates from a man younger than 35 who had mild COVID-19 (a few samples of this study predate the infection). The sample titles of this study are shuffled in the database, so cell type and time point are left out; the donor was told from shared clones. The DNA is TGTGCCAGCAGCTCTTGGGTCCACGAGCAGTACGTC. Translated, it gives CASSSWVHEQYV.